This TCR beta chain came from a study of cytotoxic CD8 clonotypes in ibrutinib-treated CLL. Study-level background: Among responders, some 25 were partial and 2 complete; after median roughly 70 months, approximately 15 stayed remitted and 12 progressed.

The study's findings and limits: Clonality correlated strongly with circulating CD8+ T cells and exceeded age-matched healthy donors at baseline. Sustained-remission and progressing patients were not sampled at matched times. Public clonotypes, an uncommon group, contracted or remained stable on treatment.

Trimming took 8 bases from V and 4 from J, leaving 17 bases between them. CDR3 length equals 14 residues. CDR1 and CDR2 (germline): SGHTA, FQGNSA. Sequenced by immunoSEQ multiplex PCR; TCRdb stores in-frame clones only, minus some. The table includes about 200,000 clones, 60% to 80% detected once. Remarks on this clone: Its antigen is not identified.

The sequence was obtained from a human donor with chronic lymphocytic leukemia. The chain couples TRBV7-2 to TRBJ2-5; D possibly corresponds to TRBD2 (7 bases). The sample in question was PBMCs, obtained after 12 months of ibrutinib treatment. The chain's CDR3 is CASSRRGGPETQYF. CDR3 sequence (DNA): TGTGCCAGCTCTAGAAGGGGGGGCCCAGAGACCCAGTACTTC.